A selection of T cell receptor beta chains follows, all from one sample in a study of T cells after somatic rescue of genetic block. Data came from immunoSEQ multiplex PCR; TCRdb stores just in-frame clones and leaves some out. Among around 52,000 clones listed, 96% were seen once. Source material: peripheral blood mononuclear cells (PBMCs). These receptors originate from a child under two years old. Each CDR3 is given with its conserved first and last residue. D genes are given only for firm matches. Clone size is stated in some rows and not others, as once, few, many or a class when expanded.

abundance,j_gene,v_gene,len,d_gene,CDR3nt,CDR3aa
-,TRBJ1-2,TRBV5-1,12,-,TGCGCCAGCAGCTTACAGGGCTATGGCTACACCTTC,CASSLQGYGYTF
-,TRBJ2-5,TRBV6-6,13,-,TGTGCCAGCAGTTATGGACACCAAGAGACCCAGTACTTC,CASSYGHQETQYF
-,TRBJ2-1,TRBV7-9,16,-,TGTGCCAGCAGCTCCCGGGGACGGGAGTTGTTCAATGAGCAGTTCTTC,CASSSRGRELFNEQFF
-,TRBJ1-2,TRBV6-4,14,TRBD1,TGTGCCAGCAGGTCCCCGGGACAGGGGTATGGCTACACCTTC,CASRSPGQGYGYTF
few,TRBJ1-2,TRBV7-9,11,-,TGTGCCAGCAGCTTAGCCTATGGCTACACCTTC,CASSLAYGYTF
-,TRBJ2-1,TRBV6-5,15,TRBD2,TGTGCCAGCAGAAGATACGGGACTAGTCGCAATGAGCAGTTCTTC,CASRRYGTSRNEQFF
once,TRBJ2-3,TRBV5-8,17,TRBD2,TGTGCCAGCCATTATATTCCTCCGGGAGGGCGCACAGATACGCAGTATTTT,CASHYIPPGGRTDTQYF
-,TRBJ2-2,TRBV7-9,14,-,TGTGCCAGCAGCCCCGAGCTTCTCACCGGGGAGCTGTTTTTT,CASSPELLTGELFF
-,TRBJ2-7,TRBV2,14,TRBD1,TGTGCCAGCAGTGGAGGGGACAGGGCAGACGAGCAGTACTTC,CASSGGDRADEQYF
-,TRBJ2-7,TRBV5-8,10,-,TGTGCCAGCAGTTTCTACGAGCAGTACTTC,CASSFYEQYF
-,TRBJ1-1,TRBV6-5,11,-,TGTGCCAGCAGTCACATCACTGAAGCTTTCTTT,CASSHITEAFF
once,TRBJ2-3,TRBV2,12,-,TGTGCCAGCAGCGGGATGGGGGATACGCAGTATTTT,CASSGMGDTQYF
-,TRBJ1-5,TRBV7-3,12,-,TGTGCCAGCAGCTTAAGCAATCAGCCCCAGCATTTT,CASSLSNQPQHF
-,TRBJ1-2,TRBV7-6,12,-,TGTGCCAGCAGAACCGGGACAAATGGCTACACCTTC,CASRTGTNGYTF
-,TRBJ2-1,TRBV7-2,15,TRBD2,TGTGCCAGCAGCTTAGGCGGGAGGGCCTACAATGAGCAGTTCTTC,CASSLGGRAYNEQFF
-,TRBJ1-1,TRBV6-1,14,-,TGTGCCAGCAGTCTCACGGGCACCGGGACCGGAGCTTTCTTT,CASSLTGTGTGAFF
-,TRBJ2-7,TRBV28,17,-,TGTGCCAGCAGCGACAGGGGCGCGGGAGGGAGCTCCTACGAGCAGTACTTC,CASSDRGAGGSSYEQYF
-,TRBJ1-5,TRBV27,13,-,TGTGCCAGCAGTTCGGCGGCCTGGGAGCCCCAGCATTTT,CASSSAAWEPQHF
-,TRBJ2-5,TRBV18,12,-,TGTGCCAGCTCACGAGATGGGGAGACCCAGTACTTC,CASSRDGETQYF
-,TRBJ1-5,TRBV10-3,14,-,TGTGCCATCAAAGAAGGAGTAGGCAATCAGCCCCAGCATTTT,CAIKEGVGNQPQHF
-,TRBJ1-1,TRBV4-2,12,-,TGTGCCAGCAGCCAACAGAACACTGAAGCTTTCTTT,CASSQQNTEAFF
-,TRBJ1-1,TRBV6-1,12,TRBD1,TGTGCCGGCCGGACAGGGAGCACTGAAGCTTTCTTT,CAGRTGSTEAFF
-,TRBJ2-3,TRBV19,17,TRBD2,TGTGCCAGTAGTATAAGGCTAGCGGGAGCTCCCACAGATACGCAGTATTTT,CASSIRLAGAPTDTQYF
-,TRBJ2-3,TRBV11-2,15,-,TGTGCCAGCAGCTTAGAGTGGGAGGGCACAGATACGCAGTATTTT,CASSLEWEGTDTQYF
-,TRBJ1-2,TRBV28,13,-,TGTGCCAGCAGTTTATCCAAAAACTATGGCTACACCTTC,CASSLSKNYGYTF
-,TRBJ1-1,TRBV19,14,-,TGTGCCAGTAGTATAGGATCGGGCTACACTGAAGCTTTCTTT,CASSIGSGYTEAFF
-,TRBJ1-1,TRBV6-1,11,-,TGTGCCAGCAATAAGGGGCTAGGAGCTTTCTTT,CASNKGLGAFF
-,TRBJ1-5,TRBV19,14,-,TGTGCCAGTAGTATGAGGGTCCACAATCAGCCCCAGCATTTT,CASSMRVHNQPQHF
-,TRBJ1-6,TRBV7-2,15,TRBD1,TGTGCCAGCAGATCTGACAGGGGGAGTAATTCACCCCTCCACTTT,CASRSDRGSNSPLHF
-,TRBJ2-2,TRBV6-6,15,-,TGTGCCAGCAGTTACACGGACTTTAACACCGGGGAGCTGTTTTTT,CASSYTDFNTGELFF
-,TRBJ2-3,TRBV4-1,18,TRBD2,TGCGCCAGCAGCCAAGCCGCCACTAGCGGGAGCGGCACAGATACGCAGTATTTT,CASSQAATSGSGTDTQYF
-,TRBJ2-1,TRBV2,16,-,TGTGCCAGCTCAAGCATAGCCCAGCGGTCCTACAATGAGCAGTTCTTC,CASSSIAQRSYNEQFF
-,TRBJ2-1,TRBV29-1,16,TRBD2,TGCAGCGTTGCGCATAGCGGGAGGAGCTCCTACAATGAGCAGTTCTTC,CSVAHSGRSSYNEQFF
once,TRBJ2-1,TRBV28,16,-,TGTGCCAGCAGTCCCTTGGGTAGCGGATATTACAATGAGCAGTTCTTC,CASSPLGSGYYNEQFF
-,TRBJ2-1,TRBV5-1,11,-,TGCGCCAGCAGCTTGATCAATGAGCAGTTCTTC,CASSLINEQFF
-,TRBJ2-2,TRBV28,15,-,TGTGCCAGCAGTTATAACCCGATGGGGACCGGGGAGCTGTTTTTT,CASSYNPMGTGELFF
-,TRBJ1-4,TRBV5-1,15,-,TGCGCCAGCAGCTGGGCCGGGCCGCGGGATGAAAAACTGTTTTTT,CASSWAGPRDEKLFF
-,TRBJ2-5,TRBV6-1,11,-,TGTGCCAGCAGTGAAAAGCCCCCCGAGTACTTC,CASSEKPPEYF
-,TRBJ2-7,TRBV7-2,15,TRBD2,TGTGCCAGCAGCTTTGGGCCTAGCGGTTCCTACGAGCAGTACTTC,CASSFGPSGSYEQYF
-,TRBJ1-5,TRBV21-1,15,-,TGTGCCAGCAGCAAACTAGGACAGTTCAATCAGCCCCAGCATTTT,CASSKLGQFNQPQHF
-,TRBJ2-2,TRBV9,16,TRBD2,TGTGCCAGCAGTGGGACTAGCGGGAGTCGAACCGGGGAGCTGTTTTTT,CASSGTSGSRTGELFF
-,TRBJ2-1,TRBV6-5,15,TRBD2,TGTGCCAGCAGTTACGGCGGGAGCTCCTACAATGAGCAGTTCTTC,CASSYGGSSYNEQFF
-,TRBJ2-3,TRBV9,15,-,TGTGCCAGCAGCGTAGTTGGCTCCGGCACAGATACGCAGTATTTT,CASSVVGSGTDTQYF
few,TRBJ2-7,TRBV9,14,TRBD1,TGTGCCAGCAGCGTCGGGACAGGGGACTTCGAGCAGTACTTC,CASSVGTGDFEQYF
-,TRBJ2-7,TRBV15,15,TRBD2,TGTGCCACCAGCAGAGATTCTAGCGGGTCCTACGAGCAGTACTTC,CATSRDSSGSYEQYF
-,TRBJ2-4,TRBV28,14,-,TGTGCCAGCAGTTTACCCCCTCAGGGAAACATTCAGTACTTC,CASSLPPQGNIQYF
-,TRBJ2-1,TRBV2,13,-,TGTGCCAGCGGGGTTCCAAAAATTAGAGAGCAGTTCTTC,CASGVPKIREQFF
-,TRBJ2-1,TRBV11-3,16,-,TGTGCCAGCAGCTCCGGTGGGGGGAGGCCAAACAATGAGCAGTTCTTC,CASSSGGGRPNNEQFF